This T cell receptor (beta chain) stems from a study of cytomegalovirus exposure and HLA in healthy donors. The ends were cut back, 5 bases at V and 2 bases at J, with 12 bases in the middle. CDR1 and CDR2 from the germline V gene are SEHNR and FQNEAQ (reference sequence). The length of the CDR3 is 14 residues. PCR primers comprised 60 Vbeta and 13 Jbeta primers. The repertoire was sequenced with immunoSEQ multiplex PCR; TCRdb's copy has only in-frame clones and lacks some. The data contain 130,000 or so clones, about 8.5% of them singletons. This TCR was sampled from a man in his forties in good health and CMV-seronegative. V and J are TRBV7-9 and TRBJ2-5; D is possibly TRBD2 (5 bases). Sequencing was carried out using PBMCs. CDR3 in amino acids: CASSPRGVQETQYF. Written as DNA, the CDR3 is TGTGCCAGCAGCCCCCGGGGAGTTCAAGAGACCCAGTACTTC.